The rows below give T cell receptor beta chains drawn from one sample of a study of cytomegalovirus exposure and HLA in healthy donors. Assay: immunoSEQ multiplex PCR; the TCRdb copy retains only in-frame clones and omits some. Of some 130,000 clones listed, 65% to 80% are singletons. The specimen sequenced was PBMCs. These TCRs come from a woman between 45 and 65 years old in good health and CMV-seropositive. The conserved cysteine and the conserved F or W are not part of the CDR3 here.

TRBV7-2,ASSWDSTQPQH
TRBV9,ASSPRTGESHTQY
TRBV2,ASSDRAGTTEGTQY
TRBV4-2,ASSQDQAYEQY
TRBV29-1,SFRVGGNVAEAF
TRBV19,ASSIWAGQLEETQY
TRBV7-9,ASSFPERRQF
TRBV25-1,ASSELGQIGYT
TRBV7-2,ASRPGTGASGANVLT
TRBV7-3,ASSQDRGQEAF
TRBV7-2,ASSLGGQGAGNQPQH
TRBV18,ASSPGAGQADTQY
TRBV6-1,ASVRQGSYGYT
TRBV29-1,SVRTGLDYGYT
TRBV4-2,ASSQVGQKGEQY
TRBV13,ASISGTGSSYEQY
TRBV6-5,ASRPLGSSRDEQF
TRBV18,ASSANRGFYGYT
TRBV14,ASSQDYLTEAF
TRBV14,ASSQDRGTGGNEQF
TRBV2,AVAGQGNSYEQY
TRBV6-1,ASSSGENTEAF
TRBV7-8,ASSWPMRQGMDEQF
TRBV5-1,ASSLGGNYGYT
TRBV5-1,ASRQDLLPQETQY
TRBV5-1,ASSLEGGGSYEQY
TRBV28,ASRIAGAPNYGYT
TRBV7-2,ASSRDSAYGYT
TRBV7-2,ASSLDTRGTEAF
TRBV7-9,ASSPDREGTGELF
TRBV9,ASSTPRGQANSYEQY
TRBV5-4,ASSKAGATNEKLF